A single sample gave rise to the 27 T cell receptor beta chains below, sequenced in a study of blood T cell repertoires in COVID-19. The assay was immunoSEQ multiplex PCR, and TCRdb's table has in-frame clones only and misses some. The sample yields more than 95,000 clones, roughly 90% seen once. The sequencing sample was made of peripheral blood. The receptors shown here come from a woman aged 80 or over in a cohort sampled during active COVID-19.

In regard to this clone: At one end, the junction sequence differs from germline, possibly due to a read error. J is TRBJ2-3 and V is TRBV7-7; 10 bases agree with TRBD2. The CDR3 is 21 residues long. Germline V CDR1 and CDR2: SSHAT, FNYEAQ (reference sequence). In DNA form, the CDR3 reads TGTGCTAGCAGCTTTTATCCCACCGGCCGGGGAGGTCTAGCGGGAGCAGATACGCAGTATTTT. Translation: CASSFYPTGRGGLAGADTQYF.

The V gene is TRBV30, the J gene TRBJ1-5, with D uncertain. Germline V CDR1 and CDR2: GTSNPN, SVGIG (reference sequence). V lost 4 bases and J lost 4, with 14 bases in between. The CDR3 covers 14 residues. The CDR3 DNA follows: TGTGCCTGGAACGCGGCGGGTGGGAATCAGCCCCAGCATTTT. Its protein is CAWNAAGGNQPQHF.

The J gene is TRBJ2-1, the V gene TRBV27; 8 bases align to TRBD1. There are 16 residues in the CDR3. Germline V lookup: CDR1 MNHEY, CDR2 SMNVEV (reference sequence). The V segment lost 7 bases and the J segment 1 base; nucleotides outside the gene matches: 9. CDR3 coding DNA: TGTGCCAGCACCGGAGCCGGGACAGGTTCCTACAATGAGCAGTTCTTC. Protein: CASTGAGTGSYNEQFF.

The chain links TRBV19 to TRBJ2-1, with 8 bases identical to TRBD2. The CDR3 spans 16 residues. V was clipped by 6 bases and J by 0 bases; unmatched bases: 7. Germline CDR1 reads LNHDA; CDR2 reads SQIVND (reference sequence). CDR3 sequence reads: CASRESGGPSYNEQFF. For the CDR3, the DNA is TGTGCCAGTAGGGAAAGCGGGGGCCCCTCCTACAATGAGCAGTTCTTC.

This chain joins TRBV27 and TRBJ2-1; D is possibly TRBD1 (5 bases). This CDR3 region has 13 residues. Trimming removed 3 bases at V and 8 bases at J, with 11 bases between. From germline, CDR1 is MNHEY and CDR2 SMNVEV (reference sequence). CDR3 sequence (DNA): TGTGCCAGCAGTTTTTCAGGGTTCTATGAGCAGTTCTTC. Amino acids: CASSFSGFYEQFF.

The rearrangement uses TRBV5-1 and TRBJ2-1; 8 bases agree with TRBD2. Germline V CDR1 and CDR2: SGHRS, YFSETQ. There are 15 residues in the CDR3. Trimming removed 0 bases from V and 10 bases from J; junction bases left unmatched: 9. The CDR3 reads CASSLGVSGAQEQFF. The CDR3 region has the DNA TGCGCCAGCAGCTTGGGGGTTAGCGGGGCTCAGGAGCAGTTCTTC.

The rearrangement joins TRBV19 to TRBJ1-1; 9 bases line up with TRBD1. This CDR3 has 13 amino acids. V lost 5 bases and J lost 7; bases outside the gene matches: 5. Germline loops: CDR1 LNHDA, CDR2 SQIVND (reference sequence). CDR3 nucleotides: TGTGCCAGTAGTTGGGGACAGGGCTTTGAAGCTTTCTTT. Residues: CASSWGQGFEAFF.

V and J are TRBV6-1 and TRBJ1-3, with D possibly being TRBD1 (5 bases). CDR1 MNHNS and CDR2 SASEGT come from the germline V gene. CDR3 length: 16 residues. The ends were cut back, 3 bases at V and 6 bases at J, with 18 bases in the middle. CDR3 nucleotides: TGTGCCAGCAGTGACGAATCGGGACTGAACTTAAACACCATATATTTT. It specifies CASSDESGLNLNTIYF.

V gene TRBV3-1 (or the pseudogene TRBV3-2) combines with J gene TRBJ2-7, with 12 bases identical to TRBD1. CDR3 length: 14 amino acids. V shed 5 bases and J 6 bases; nucleotides not matched to a gene: 5. Germline V gene data show CDR1 as LGHDT and CDR2 as YNNKEL (reference sequence). CDR3 in DNA: TGTGCCAGCAGCGGCGGGACAGGGGGCGGCGAGCAGTACTTC. It codes for CASSGGTGGGEQYF.

This rearrangement joins TRBV30 to TRBJ1-3; D is ambiguous. From germline, CDR1 is GTSNPN and CDR2 SVGIG (reference sequence). V lost 6 bases, J lost 5 bases, and 5 bases lay in between. There are 10 residues in the CDR3. CDR3 residues: CACARNTIYF. CDR3 DNA: TGTGCCTGCGCGCGAAACACCATATATTTT.

Regarding this clone: The junction does not match germline at one end; this may be a read error. The rearrangement joins TRBV3-1 (or the pseudogene TRBV3-2) to TRBJ2-7, with 11 bases lining up with TRBD2. The CDR3 length is 13 residues. Looked up from germline, CDR1 is LGHDT and CDR2 is YNNKEL (reference sequence). Here the CDR3 DNA reads TGTGCCAGCAGCCCTTCGAGACTAGCGGGACTCCTGTTC. Protein product: CASSPSRLAGLLF.

The chain links TRBV7-9 to TRBJ1-1; D is perhaps TRBD1 (6 bases). The CDR3 is 14 residues long. Germline V gene data show CDR1 as SEHNR and CDR2 as FQNEAQ (reference sequence). The V end lost 5 bases, the J end lost 4 bases, and 14 bases lay between the germline ends. The CDR3 bases are TGTGCCAGCAGCCCTCTCAGGGACACCACTGAAGCTTTCTTT. Amino acid sequence: CASSPLRDTTEAFF.

The V and J genes are TRBV5-6 and TRBJ2-3; TRBD2 aligns across 13 bases. The V gene's germline CDR1 is SGHDT and CDR2 YYEEEE. The CDR3 totals 15 residues. V shed 4 bases, J shed 5 bases, and the junction held 4 bases outside the gene matches. The CDR3, as DNA: TGTGCCAGCAGCACTCGACTAGCGGGAGGAGATACGCAGTATTTT. Its translation is CASSTRLAGGDTQYF.

This chain links TRBV6-5 with TRBJ2-7, with D possibly being TRBD2 (6 bases). V lost 7 bases, J lost 3 bases, and 10 bases lay in between. Looked up from germline, CDR1 is MNHEY and CDR2 is SVGAGI. The CDR3 loop spans 12 amino acids. CDR3 loop: CASNRGGYEQYF. CDR3 DNA: TGTGCCAGCAATCGGGGAGGCTACGAGCAGTACTTC.

V gene TRBV24-1 combines with J gene TRBJ1-6, with D unclear. The germline V gene has CDR1 KGHDR and CDR2 SFDVKD. The germline V and J ends were trimmed by 9 bases and 8 bases, with 10 bases remaining between them. This CDR3 has 12 residues. This CDR3 is CATDGMDSPLHF. CDR3 coding DNA: TGTGCCACCGACGGGATGGATTCACCCCTCCACTTT.

The V call is TRBV2, the J call TRBJ2-1; 11 positions match TRBD2. Germline V gene lookup returns CDR1 SNHLY and CDR2 FYNNEI. Trimming at V came to 5 bases and at J to 2 bases, leaving 8 bases not matched to a gene. The CDR3 is 17 residues long. DNA of the CDR3: TGTGCCAGCAGTATTAGCGGGGGGGGTCTGGCCTACAATGAGCAGTTCTTC. The encoded protein is CASSISGGGLAYNEQFF. Together with reference TRBV2 and TRBJ2-1, the CDR3 gives the full variable domain: EPEVTQTPSHQVTQMGQEVILRCVPISNHLYFYWYRQILGQKVEFLVSFYNNEISEKSEIFDDQFSVERPDGSNFTLKIRSTKLEDSAMYFCASSISGGGLAYNEQFFGPGTRLTVL.

The chain recombines TRBV29-1 with TRBJ1-6, with D tentatively TRBD1 (5 bases). With 4 bases removed from V and 5 bases from J, the gap between germline ends came to 9 bases. Germline CDR1 reads SQVTM; CDR2 reads ANQGSEA. The CDR3 consists of 13 residues. CDR3 nucleotides: TGCAGCGTTGGCGGGGGGGATAATTCACCCCTCCACTTT. It translates to CSVGGGDNSPLHF.

CDR3 protein: CASSLSGGADTQYF. The CDR3 DNA is TGTGCCAGCAGCTTGTCCGGGGGGGCAGATACGCAGTATTTT. The J gene is TRBJ2-3, the V gene TRBV7-9; 8 bases line up with TRBD2. CDR1 and CDR2 (germline): SEHNR, FQNEAQ (reference sequence). The CDR3 is 14 residues long. V lost 3 bases and J lost 4; bases outside the gene matches: 3.

The chain has TRBV14 and TRBJ2-7; D might be TRBD2 (6 bases). Trimming cost V 4 bases and J 4 bases, with 11 bases left between them. The CDR3 contains 13 residues. Germline values: CDR1 SGHDN, CDR2 FVKESK. The CDR3 sequence: CASSRDSVYEQYF. In DNA form, the CDR3 reads TGTGCCAGCAGCCGGGACTCCGTTTACGAGCAGTACTTC. Filled out from reference TRBV14 and TRBJ2-7, the complete variable domain reads EAGVTQFPSHSVIEKGQTVTLRCDPISGHDNLYWYRRVMGKEIKFLLHFVKESKQDESGMPNNRFLAERTGGTYSTLKVQPAELEDSGVYFCASSRDSVYEQYFGPGTRLTVT.

The chain has TRBV11-1 and TRBJ2-5; TRBD1 agrees at 10 bases. From germline, CDR1 is SGHAT and CDR2 FQDESV (reference sequence). The CDR3 is made up of 14 amino acids. The junction had 5 bases not matched to a gene; V was cut back by 5 bases and J by 5 bases. The DNA for the CDR3 is TGTGCCAGCAGCAGGGACAGGGGTCGGGAGACCCAGTACTTC. Translated: CASSRDRGRETQYF.

This chain joins TRBV9 and TRBJ2-7, with D unresolved. The germline V gene encodes CDR1 SGDLS and CDR2 YYNGEE. V was pared by 3 bases and J by 1 base, with 32 bases between. The CDR3 has 21 residues. In nucleotides, the CDR3 is TGTGCCAGCAGCGCTGTCCCGATCCCCCCGGCCCTCGTAGCCGGGTCCTACGAGCAGTACTTC. Encoded protein: CASSAVPIPPALVAGSYEQYF.

A single count supports this clone. The chain couples TRBV10-3 to TRBJ2-7, with TRBD2 matching over 8 bases. Trimming took 6 bases from V and 2 from J; bases not matched to a gene: 12. Looked up from germline, CDR1 is ENHRY and CDR2 is SYGVKD. The CDR3 runs 16 residues. CDR3 residues: CAIRELGGASTYEQYF. The CDR3 DNA reads as TGTGCCATCAGGGAGCTCGGGGGGGCTTCGACCTACGAGCAGTACTTC.

The CDR3: CASSPLFTGGVSGNTIYF. The CDR3 nucleotides are TGTGCCAGCAGCCCACTATTCACAGGGGGCGTTTCTGGAAACACCATATATTTT. The chain has TRBV7-6 and TRBJ1-3; 9 positions agree with TRBD1. Germline CDR1 reads SGHVS; CDR2 reads FNYEAQ. With V trimmed by 5 bases and J by 1 base, 12 bases remained unmatched. The CDR3 has 18 residues. The entire variable domain, with the rest obtained from reference TRBV7-6 and TRBJ1-3, is as follows: GAGVSQSPRYKVTKRGQDVALRCDPISGHVSLYWYRQALGQGPEFLTYFNYEAQQDKSGLPNDRFSAERPEGSISTLTIQRTEQRDSAMYRCASSPLFTGGVSGNTIYFGEGSWLTVV.

This clone appeared a few times. The V gene is TRBV5-5, the J gene TRBJ1-5; D not certain. Germline V gene sequence: CDR1 SGHKS, CDR2 YYEKEE (reference sequence). Trimming took off 1 base at V and 0 bases at J, with 11 bases between the two ends. This CDR3 region has 16 residues. Here the CDR3 reads CASSLYGDHSNQPQHF. Written as DNA, the CDR3 is TGTGCCAGCAGCTTGTACGGGGATCATAGCAATCAGCCCCAGCATTTT. Variable domain in full (rest from reference TRBV5-5 and TRBJ1-5): DAGVTQSPTHLIKTRGQQVTLRCSPISGHKSVSWYQQVLGQGPQFIFQYYEKEERGRGNFPDRFSARQFPNYSSELNVNALLLGDSALYLCASSLYGDHSNQPQHFGDGTRLSIL.

This clone was seen a single time. This chain links TRBV19 with TRBJ1-4; 7 bases map to TRBD1. The V segment lost 4 bases and the J segment 5 bases; nucleotides outside the gene matches: 10. CDR3 length: 16 residues. Per germline, CDR1 LNHDA and CDR2 SQIVND (reference sequence). This CDR3 reads CASSTRLGTDNEKLFF. The DNA of the CDR3 is TGTGCCAGTAGTACCCGACTCGGGACAGACAATGAAAAACTGTTTTTT.

The V gene is TRBV5-1, the J gene TRBJ2-7, with 8 bases aligning to TRBD2. Germline V lookup: CDR1 SGHRS, CDR2 YFSETQ. The CDR3 spans 14 residues. With 2 bases clipped from V and 5 bases from J, the junction kept 6 bases outside the gene matches. The CDR3 sequence: CASSLTGTSNEQYF. CDR3 bases: TGCGCCAGCAGCTTAACCGGGACTAGTAACGAGCAGTACTTC.

The V gene is TRBV5-6, the J gene TRBJ2-1; possible D gene TRBD2, 5 bases. This CDR3 spans 12 amino acids. Germline CDR1 reads SGHDT; CDR2 reads YYEEEE. The V and J ends lost 4 bases and 6 bases respectively, with 8 bases between them. The CDR3 bases are TGTGCCAGCAGCGCGGGTTTCAATGAGCAGTTCTTC. The encoded protein is CASSAGFNEQFF.